The source of this TCR beta chain is a study of blood T cell repertoires in COVID-19 (dated by TCRdb to the early 2020s). Concerning the study at large: Samples from collaborators originated in the United States, Italy and Spain and spanned both the acute and convalescent phases of COVID-19. The material from the prospective study consisted of cDNA or gDNA derived from T cells, B-cell-depleted T cells, or PBMCs. Subjects who had been exposed to COVID-19, were actively infected with it, or had recovered from it provided the deeply sampled blood TCRbeta repertoires that made up the dataset. The repertoires were made available in a free public database intended to serve as a resource for research on the immune response to SARS-CoV-2. Samples were obtained from the ongoing ImmuneRACE study (first 160 participants) and from 1,200 or so subjects provided by 6 global collaborators. Sample metadata almost always included a de-identified subject ID, COVID-19 status, age in years and sex. HLA class I and class II types, where available, came from metadata supplied by the sample provider rather than from assay-based typing.

Trimming costs V 7 bases and J 6 bases, and their ends lie 13 bases apart. The CDR3 spans 12 residues, from the cysteine through the phenylalanine. The entry retains the CDR3 DNA only, 36 bases that are in frame from base 1. TCRbeta CDR3 regions were amplified from genomic DNA by means of the immunoSEQ Assay, a bias-controlled multiplex PCR. Concerning the study's data processing: Nucleated cell counts per sample were estimated from amplification of reference gene primers within the assay. To quantify the absolute abundance of each unique TCRbeta CDR3 rearrangement, sequence reads were collapsed and filtered. For each sample, productive Simpson clonality was calculated as the square root of Simpson's diversity index over productive rearrangements. TCRdb's version of the immuneACCESS table is confined to in-frame rearrangements and falls short of the full clone set. An unresolved V gene accounts for under half of the shortfall where checked; the remainder is of unknown origin. Clonal size and the V and J genes are those of that table, whereas D and trimming came from the DNA. The sample includes over 150,000 clones, with 65% to 80% observed a single time. Of the sample, roughly 8.6% is held by the ten largest clones.

For this clone: The antigen it binds to is not known. The sample holds no much larger clone one base away, and base qualities are not on file.

Collaborating institutions collected whole blood in K2EDTA tubes following their own protocols. For TCRbeta analysis, collaborators shipped samples as frozen whole blood, isolated PBMCs, or DNA extracted from either of those sample types. Results and caveats for the whole study, not just this receptor: Clinical and demographic metadata were provided uncurated, with the amount varying by source and participant.

This chain joins TRBV12-3 or TRBV12-4 to TRBJ2-7; the D gene assignment is ambiguous. Sequences were obtained from peripheral blood. This clonotype was obtained from a man in his fifties or sixties with acute or convalescent COVID-19. The CDR3 has the sequence CASTTNYGEQYF. DNA sequence: TGTGCCAGCACCACCAACTATGGCGAGCAGTACTTC.